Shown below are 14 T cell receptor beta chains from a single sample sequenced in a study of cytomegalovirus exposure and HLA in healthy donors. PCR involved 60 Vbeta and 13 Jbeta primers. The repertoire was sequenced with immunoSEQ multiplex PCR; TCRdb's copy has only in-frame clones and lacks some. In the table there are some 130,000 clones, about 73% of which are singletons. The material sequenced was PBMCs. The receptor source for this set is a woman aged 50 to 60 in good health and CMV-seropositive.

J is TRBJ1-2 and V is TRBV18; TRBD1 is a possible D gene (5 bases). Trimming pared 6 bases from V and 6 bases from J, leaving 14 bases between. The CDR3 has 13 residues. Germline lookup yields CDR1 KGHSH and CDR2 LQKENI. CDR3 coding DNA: TGTGCCAGCTCCCCCGGAGCCAGGGATGGCTACACCTTC. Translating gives CASSPGARDGYTF.

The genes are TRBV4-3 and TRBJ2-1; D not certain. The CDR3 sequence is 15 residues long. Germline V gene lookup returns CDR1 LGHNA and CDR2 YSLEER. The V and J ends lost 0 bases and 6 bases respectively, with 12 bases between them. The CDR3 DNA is TGCGCCAGCAGCCAAGATATCGGAGATTCCAATGAGCAGTTCTTC. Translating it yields CASSQDIGDSNEQFF.

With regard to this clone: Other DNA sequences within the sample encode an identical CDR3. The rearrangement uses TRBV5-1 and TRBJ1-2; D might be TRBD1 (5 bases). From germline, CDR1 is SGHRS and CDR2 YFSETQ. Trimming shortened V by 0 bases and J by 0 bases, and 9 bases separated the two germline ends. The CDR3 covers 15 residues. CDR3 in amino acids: CASSLGAGTNYGYTF. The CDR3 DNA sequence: TGCGCCAGCAGCTTGGGCGCAGGGACTAACTATGGCTACACCTTC.

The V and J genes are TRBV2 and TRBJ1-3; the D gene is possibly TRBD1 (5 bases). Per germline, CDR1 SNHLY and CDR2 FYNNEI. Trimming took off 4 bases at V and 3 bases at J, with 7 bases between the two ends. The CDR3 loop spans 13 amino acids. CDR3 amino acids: CASSARVGNTIYF. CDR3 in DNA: TGTGCCAGCAGTGCCAGGGTTGGAAACACCATATATTTT.

The CDR3 protein is CASRTPNTEAFF. The DNA for the CDR3 is TGTGCCAGCAGAACACCCAACACTGAAGCTTTCTTT. This sequence joins TRBV7-2 and TRBJ1-1; D unclear. The CDR3 covers 12 residues. CDR1 and CDR2 (germline): SGHTA, FQGNSA. The ends were cut back, 6 bases at V and 2 bases at J, with 7 bases in the middle.

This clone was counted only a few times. CDR3 amino acids: CASVRERGNTEAFF. CDR3 DNA sequence: TGTGCCAGCGTGCGGGAAAGGGGGAACACTGAAGCTTTCTTT. This chain joins TRBV6-1 and TRBJ1-1; possibly TRBD1 for D (5 bases). The CDR3 length is 14 residues. V lost 8 bases and J 1 base, leaving 14 bases between the germline ends. CDR1 and CDR2 from the germline V gene are MNHNS and SASEGT.

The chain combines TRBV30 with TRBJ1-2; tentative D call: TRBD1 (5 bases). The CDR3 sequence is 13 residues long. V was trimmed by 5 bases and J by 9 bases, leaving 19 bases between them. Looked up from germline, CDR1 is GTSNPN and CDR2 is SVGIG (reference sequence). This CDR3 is CAWDQGGQVSYTF. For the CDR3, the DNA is TGTGCCTGGGACCAGGGAGGGCAAGTAAGCTACACCTTC.

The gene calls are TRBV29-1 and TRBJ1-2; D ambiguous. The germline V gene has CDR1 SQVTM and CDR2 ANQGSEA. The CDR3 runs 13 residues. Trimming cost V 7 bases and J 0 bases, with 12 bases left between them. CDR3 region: CSAGESANYGYTF. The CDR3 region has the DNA TGCAGCGCTGGAGAATCCGCTAACTATGGCTACACCTTC.

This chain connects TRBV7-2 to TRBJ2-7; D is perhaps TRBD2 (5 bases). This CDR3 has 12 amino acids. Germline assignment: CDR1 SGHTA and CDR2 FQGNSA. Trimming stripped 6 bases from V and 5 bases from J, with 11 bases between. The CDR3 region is CASSHPGNEQYF. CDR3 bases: TGTGCCAGCAGTCATCCCGGGAACGAGCAGTACTTC.

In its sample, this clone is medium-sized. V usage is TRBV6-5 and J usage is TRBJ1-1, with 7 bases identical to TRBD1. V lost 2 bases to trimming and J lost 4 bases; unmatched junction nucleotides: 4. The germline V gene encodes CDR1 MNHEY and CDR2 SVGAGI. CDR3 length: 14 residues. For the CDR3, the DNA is TGTGCCAGCAGTTACCAGGGACAGCGCACTGAAGCTTTCTTT. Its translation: CASSYQGQRTEAFF.

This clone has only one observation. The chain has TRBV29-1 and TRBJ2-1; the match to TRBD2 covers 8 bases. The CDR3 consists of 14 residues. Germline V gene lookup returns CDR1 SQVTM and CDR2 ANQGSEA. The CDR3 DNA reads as TGCAGTGTGCTCGGGGGGGGGCCCTACAATGAGCAGTTCTTC. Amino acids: CSVLGGGPYNEQFF.

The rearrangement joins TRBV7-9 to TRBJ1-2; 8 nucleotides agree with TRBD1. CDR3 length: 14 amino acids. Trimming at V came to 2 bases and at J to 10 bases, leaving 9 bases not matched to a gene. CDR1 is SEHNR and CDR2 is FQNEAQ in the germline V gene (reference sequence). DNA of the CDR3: TGTGCCAGCAGCTTACCCCCCGCGGACAGGGACTACACCTTC. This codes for CASSLPPADRDYTF.

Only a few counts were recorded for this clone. As DNA, the CDR3 is TGCGCCAGCAGCTCCGGCGGGGGGGCCCTCACCGGGGAGCTGTTTTTT. Protein product: CASSSGGGALTGELFF. This chain connects TRBV5-1 to TRBJ2-2; 9 bases agree with TRBD2. The junction had 7 bases not matched to a gene; V was cut back by 3 bases and J by 4 bases. Germline V lookup: CDR1 SGHRS, CDR2 YFSETQ. The CDR3 covers 16 residues.

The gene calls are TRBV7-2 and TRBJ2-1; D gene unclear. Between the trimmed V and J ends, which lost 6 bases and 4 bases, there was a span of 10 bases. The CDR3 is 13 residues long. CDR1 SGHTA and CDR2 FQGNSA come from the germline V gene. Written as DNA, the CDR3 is TGTGCCAGCAGTCGGGTGAGGTACAATGAGCAGTTCTTC. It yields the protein CASSRVRYNEQFF.